This T cell receptor beta chain was identified during a study of post-analysis software for immune sequencing data. Turning to the study itself: Recorded disease courses covered relapsing-remitting, secondary progressive and progressive-relapsing multiple sclerosis. Some patients had no subtype annotation. Overall study results and limits: There were five or six TRBV segments more frequent in patients than controls, and TRBV5-6, TRBV5-1 and TRBV20-1 were among them.

Trimming removed 7 bases from V and 3 bases from J, with 13 bases in between. CDR1 and CDR2 from the germline V gene are DFQATT and SNEGSKA (reference sequence). The CDR3 has 12 residues. The authors incorporated unique molecular identifiers into the TCR beta cDNA libraries. Each CDR3 protein is one row after TCRdb ran MiXCR on the PCR reads. The table includes 750,000 to 950,000 distinct CDR3 sequences, about half detected once. To note about this clonotype: Antigen unknown.

This sequence was found in a girl aged 5-17 years with multiple sclerosis. The material sequenced was blood. This rearrangement joins TRBV20-1 to TRBJ2-7, with D perhaps TRBD1 (6 bases). The CDR3 here is CSVSDRNYEQYF. CDR3 DNA sequence: TGCAGTGTTTCCGACAGGAACTACGAGCAGTACTTC.